This TCR beta chain was sequenced during a study of CXCR3-negative and CXCR3-positive naive CD8 T cells. The study's findings and limits: For the naive subsets, surface CD5 was similar, and TCR strength was inferred from TRB CDR3 properties. Relative to memory CD8+ cells, whose diversity was much lower, both naive subsets had comparably high diversity. Against CXCR3-negative naive cells, CXCR3-positive naive cells showed more hydrophobic TRB CDR3s.

The germline V gene encodes CDR1 SGHRS and CDR2 YFSETQ. This CDR3 contains 15 residues. UMI-labeled 5' RACE TRB cDNA libraries were prepared from the cells. TCRdb reanalyzed the 5' RACE reads and collapses them to one entry per CDR3 protein, without DNA. Its listing shows 50,000 to 65,000 distinct CDR3 sequences. On this clonotype: What it recognizes is unknown.

The clonotype comes from a human donor in good health. Some clones in this sample may be carry-over from other donors' samples. Sequences were obtained from naive CXCR3- CD8+ T cells from blood. The subset is: CD45RO-CCR7+CD27+CD95- naive CD8+ T cells lacking CXCR3 (TNR3-). This sequence joins TRBV5-1 and TRBJ2-7; TCRdb's D call, TRBD2, is unchecked because there is no DNA. The chain's CDR3 is CASSLASGGSYEQYF.